This TCR beta chain was documented in a study of Tregs in tolerant kidney transplant recipients. General observations from the study: Expanding Tregs on activated donor B cells appeared to best identify donor-specific TCRbeta clones. Biological reproducibility was not directly addressed, but technical replication error appeared minimal. For some patients, primers changed over time, blocking nucleotide-level comparison.

On this clone: Its target is unknown.

Unstimulated Tregs (CD4+CD25+CD127-) and CD4+CD25- non-Tregs were sorted from PBMCs. The table came from immunoSEQ multiplex PCR; TCRdb's copy has only in-frame clones and leaves some out. The profile shows about 83,000 clones, 95% to 98% of them singletons. CDR3 length equals 14 residues. Germline values: CDR1 SGHRS, CDR2 YFSETQ. Trimming shortened V by 0 bases and J by 2 bases, and 8 bases separated the two germline ends. The sample consisted of CD4+ T cells from blood, taken before the transplant. The V and J genes are TRBV5-1 and TRBJ1-1, with unresolved D. The sequence was collected from a human donor who received a combined kidney and bone marrow transplant. The CDR3 sequence is CASSLEHLNTEAFF. The CDR3 DNA is TGCGCCAGCAGCTTGGAGCACTTAAACACTGAAGCTTTCTTT.